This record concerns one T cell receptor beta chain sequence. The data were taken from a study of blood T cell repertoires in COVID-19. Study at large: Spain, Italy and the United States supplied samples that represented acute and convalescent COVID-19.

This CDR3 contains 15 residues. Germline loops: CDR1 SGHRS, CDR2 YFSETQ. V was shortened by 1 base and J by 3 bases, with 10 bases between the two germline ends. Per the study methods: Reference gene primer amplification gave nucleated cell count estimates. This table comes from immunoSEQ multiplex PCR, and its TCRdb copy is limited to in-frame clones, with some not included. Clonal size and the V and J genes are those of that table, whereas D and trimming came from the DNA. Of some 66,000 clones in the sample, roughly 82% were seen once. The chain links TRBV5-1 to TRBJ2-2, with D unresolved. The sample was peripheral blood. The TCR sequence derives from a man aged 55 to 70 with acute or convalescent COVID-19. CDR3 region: CASSLSPSDTGELFF. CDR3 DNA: TGCGCCAGCAGCTTGTCTCCCAGCGACACCGGGGAGCTGTTTTTT.